This T cell receptor (beta chain) was retrieved from a study of OX40 agonist ivuxolimab in advanced cancers. Looking at the study overall: Ivuxolimab, which targeted the costimulatory receptor OX40 (CD134), was an agonistic, fully human IgG2 monoclonal antibody. Of the 50 or so patients in dose escalation, 19 had hepatocellular carcinoma, roughly 15 had melanoma, 9 had renal cell carcinoma and 9 had head and neck cancer. Peripheral TCRbeta sequencing was intended to test whether TCR sequence diversity was altered and clonal T-cell expansion was caused by ivuxolimab. Partial responses occurred in three dose-escalation patients, of whom one had hepatocellular carcinoma and two had cutaneous melanoma. In the dose-escalation cohort, 70% to 90% of patients were male, and the mean age was 60 years with a range of roughly 20 to 85. The monotherapy dose-escalation portion (N ≈ 55 patients) of the phase I ivuxolimab trial is reported in the paper. Prior anti-PD-1, anti-PD-L1 or anti-CTLA-4 therapy was permitted, and about two fifths of dose-escalation patients had received checkpoint inhibitors. Intravenous ivuxolimab was administered to patients every 2 weeks at six dose levels: 0.01, 0.1, 0.3, 1.5, 3 and 10 mg/kg. What the research found in general, with its limitations: On average, CD8+ T cells showed more expanded clones than CD4+ T cells after ivuxolimab. In partial responders in the 0.1-3.0 mg/kg groups, normalized peripheral clonal expansion was found to be among the lowest, especially among CD8+ T cells. Low levels of normalized T-cell clonal expansion were also seen in some patients who did not respond. At doses of 0.1 to 3.0 mg/kg, clonal expansion of both CD4+ and CD8+ T cells in blood was seen between baseline and week 6. The antigen specificity of the clonally expanded peripheral T cells was not determined.

For sequencing of the TCRbeta CDR3 region, genomic DNA was extracted from the sorted cells. TCRbeta CDR3 regions were sequenced using the immunoSEQ Assay. The clones in this table, taken by TCRdb from immuneACCESS, are in-frame only. Not every clone is retained; where verified, under half of the shortfall comes from an unresolved V gene, and the cause of the rest is unknown. In all, the sample holds about 79,000 clones, and 92% of those were seen once. The biggest ten clones account for approximately 0.5% of the sample. Concerning this clone itself: Its binding antigen is unknown. There are no base qualities to consult, and no much larger clone falls within one base.

Patients with autoimmune disease history or receiving systemic immunosuppression were excluded from the trial. In every dose cohort, peripheral blood was drawn for TCR sequencing at baseline, cycle 4 day 1, and cycle 7 day 1. The samples were drawn from a first-in-human, open-label, multicenter phase I dose-escalation trial of ivuxolimab. Adults with locally advanced or metastatic head and neck squamous cell, hepatocellular, melanoma or renal cell carcinoma were enrolled in the trial. Before TCR sequencing, CD4+ T cells and CD8+ T cells from peripheral blood were sorted into separate populations. The germline V gene yields SGHRS for CDR1 and YFSETQ for CDR2. From cysteine to phenylalanine, the CDR3 is 14 amino acids long. Only CDR3 DNA is held: 42 bases, read in frame from base 1. The germline V end is reduced by 4 bases and the J end by 0 bases; junction bases left unmatched: 2.

Sequencing used CD4+ or CD8+ T cells sorted from blood, obtained in a trial of the OX40 agonist ivuxolimab. The chain uses TRBV5-1 and TRBJ2-7; 9 middle bases align to TRBD2. This receptor was identified in an adult with an advanced solid tumor such as melanoma, head and neck, liver or kidney cancer. The DNA reads as follows: TGCGCCAGCAGCCCGGGACTAGCCTCCTACGAGCAGTACTTC. Translated, it reads CASSPGLASYEQYF.